This TCR beta chain was captured by sequencing in a study of blood T cells in healthy people across ages. Findings and caveats of the study: Because sorting was not performed, PBMCs prevented conclusive naive versus antigen-experienced comparison. A roughly linear age-dependent decrease characterized TCR beta diversity per million T cells. Long-lived and aged donors differed, with more naive CD4+ cells and higher diversity in the long-lived.

The V and J ends lost 4 bases and 3 bases, in that order; junction bases with no gene match: 12. The CDR3 is 17 amino acids. The germline gives CDR1 MNHNS, CDR2 SASEGT. The second PCR ran about 6 to 11 cycles with a sample-barcoded 5' primer and J-beta primers. The template-switch adaptor, which had 12 random nucleotides, put a tag on each cDNA molecule. A single record per CDR3 protein comes from TCRdb applying MiXCR to the 5' RACE reads. The sample has 800,000 to 950,000 distinct CDR3 sequences; 45% to 50% are singletons. Concerning this clonotype itself: The antigen remains unidentified.

V and J are TRBV6-1 and TRBJ2-3; 8 nucleotides align to TRBD1. The clonotype comes from a man under 40 in good health. The sequencing sample was made of blood. The CDR3 DNA reads as TGTGCCAGCAGTGGGGCCTCGGGGACAGGTGGAACAGATACGCAGTATTTT. Its protein product is CASSGASGTGGTDTQYF.